A single T cell receptor beta chain is shown here with its context. Authors' analysis steps: Estimates of nucleated cell counts were drawn from the amplification of reference gene primers. Method: immunoSEQ multiplex PCR; TCRdb's copy keeps in-frame clones and lacks some. V, J and clone size derive from that table, while D and trimming were established from the DNA sequence. In the table there are approximately 260,000 clones, 87% of which are singletons. V lost 0 bases to trimming and J lost 8 bases, with 19 bases between them. Germline CDR1 is MNHNS and CDR2 is SASEGT. This CDR3 has 17 residues. The sample belongs to a study of blood T cell repertoires in COVID-19. In the study overall: Italy, Spain and the United States were the sources of the convalescent and acute COVID-19 samples.

Participants came from roughly 25 US areas, aged roughly 18 to 95 years. Self-reported history from a screening survey and questionnaire set each donor's cohort. The TCR was taken from a woman under 40 with acute COVID-19. Sequencing was performed on PBMCs or T cells enriched from blood (not recorded which). V and J are TRBV6-1 and TRBJ2-2; TRBD2 is a possible D gene (6 bases). The CDR3 bases are TGTGCCAGCAGTGAAGCCATAGGGACTCCGAAGCTGGGGGAGCTGTTTTTT. Translation gives CASSEAIGTPKLGELFF.